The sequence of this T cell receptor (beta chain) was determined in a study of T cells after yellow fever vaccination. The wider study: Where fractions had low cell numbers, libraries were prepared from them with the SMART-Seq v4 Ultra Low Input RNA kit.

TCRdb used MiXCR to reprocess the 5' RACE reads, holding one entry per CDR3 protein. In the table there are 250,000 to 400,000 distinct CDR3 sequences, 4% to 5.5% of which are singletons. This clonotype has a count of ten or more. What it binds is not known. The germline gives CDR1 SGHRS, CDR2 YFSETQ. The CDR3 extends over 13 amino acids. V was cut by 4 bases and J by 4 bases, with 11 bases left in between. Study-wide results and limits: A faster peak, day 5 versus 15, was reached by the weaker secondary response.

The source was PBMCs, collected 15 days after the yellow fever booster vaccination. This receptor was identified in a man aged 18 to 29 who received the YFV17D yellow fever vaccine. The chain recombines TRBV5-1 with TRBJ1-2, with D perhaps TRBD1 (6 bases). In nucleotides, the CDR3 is TGCGCCAGCAGCCCCGGACAGACCTATGGCTACACCTTC. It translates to CASSPGQTYGYTF.